The rows below give T cell receptor beta chains drawn from one sample of a study of cytomegalovirus exposure and HLA in healthy donors. TCRdb's copy holds only in-frame clones and misses some; the assay was immunoSEQ multiplex PCR. The sample yields some 220,000 clones, roughly 78% seen once. The sample consisted of PBMCs. These receptors all stem from a boy younger than 18 in good health and CMV-seronegative. Each CDR3 is given with its conserved first and last residue. Clone size is not always given. Where it is, it says once, few, many or a class for expanded clones.

TRBJ2-2	NA	17	TRBV11-3	CASSSGLAGGVTGELFF
TRBJ2-5	few	12	TRBV4-2	CASSQVEETQYF
TRBJ1-5	NA	12	TRBV29-1	CSVGEGDQPQHF
TRBJ1-5	NA	16	TRBV2	CASSRSRDYSNQPQHF
TRBJ2-2	NA	14	TRBV12-5	CASGLNRGTGELFF
TRBJ2-5	once	16	TRBV4-1	CASSRGLAGGQETQYF
TRBJ2-5	NA	14	TRBV27	CASSLWYSQETQYF
TRBJ2-7	NA	16	TRBV7-9	CASSSRDRGFSYEQYF
TRBJ2-1	NA	17	TRBV6-1	CASSDAVGPPPYNEQFF
TRBJ1-1	NA	14	TRBV27	CASSSSGARTEAFF
TRBJ1-4	NA	14	TRBV6-1	CASRLQGVGEKLFF
TRBJ2-2	NA	13	TRBV27	CASSFPRAGELFF
TRBJ1-2	NA	15	TRBV6-4	CASSLGQPHNYGYTF
TRBJ2-7	NA	14	TRBV19	CASSWSGSSYEQYF
TRBJ1-5	NA	14	TRBV6-1	CASRGQGAYQPQHF
TRBJ2-7	NA	13	TRBV11-3	CASSTGGRYEQYF
TRBJ2-7	few	14	TRBV6-5	CASSEGDSSYEQYF
TRBJ2-7	NA	14	TRBV28	CASSGPGGTYEQYF
TRBJ2-7	NA	15	TRBV7-8	CASSSGLAGFYEQYF
TRBJ1-1	few	13	TRBV6-1	CASRQGINTEAFF
TRBJ2-2	NA	16	TRBV5-6	CASSYNFGGAAGELFF
TRBJ1-2	NA	13	TRBV29-1	CSFTTGGAGGYTF
TRBJ2-1	NA	16	TRBV5-1	CASSLAVGRPVNEQFF
TRBJ1-1	NA	12	TRBV30	CAWSGTVIEAFF
TRBJ1-1	NA	13	TRBV29-1	CSVEGRLNTEAFF
TRBJ1-2	NA	14	TRBV30	CAWREKGGGYGYTF
TRBJ2-7	NA	15	TRBV5-1	CASSLTSGGAIEQYF
TRBJ2-7	NA	13	TRBV7-8	CASRLAGSYEQYF
TRBJ1-1	NA	17	TRBV10-1	CASSLKTVFDTDTEAFF